Listed here are 28 T cell receptor beta chains from one sample, sequenced in a study of STAT5B mutations in CD4+ large granular lymphocyte leukemia. Assay: immunoSEQ multiplex PCR; the TCRdb copy retains only in-frame clones and omits some. The sample contains 30,000 to 40,000 clones, around 85% of which appear only once. The sample comprised CD4+ T cells from blood buffy coats. The receptors originated from a human donor in good health.

In nucleotides, the CDR3 is TGTGCCAGCAGCTTAAGGGAGGGGGCTACAGGGGGTGCCCCTAGCACAGATACGCAGTATTTT. This gives the protein CASSLREGATGGAPSTDTQYF. The rearrangement uses TRBV7-3 and TRBJ2-3; tentatively, D is TRBD1 (8 bases). This CDR3 has 21 amino acids. Germline V gene lookup returns CDR1 SGHTA and CDR2 FQGTGA. The V end lost 1 base, the J end lost 0 bases, and 26 bases lay between the germline ends.

This sequence joins TRBV29-1 and TRBJ1-2, with no clear D. The CDR3 contains 12 residues. Germline lookup yields CDR1 SQVTM and CDR2 ANQGSEA. V shed 6 bases and J shed 2 bases, with 10 bases lying between them. The CDR3 DNA reads TGCAGCGTCCAGGACGGAAACTATGGCTACACCTTC. Translated, it gives CSVQDGNYGYTF.

The chain couples TRBV7-2 to TRBJ1-1; D possibly corresponds to TRBD1 (5 bases). The CDR3 is made up of 14 amino acids. V gave up 1 base and J gave up 5 bases, with 11 bases separating them. CDR1 and CDR2 (germline): SGHTA, FQGNSA. This CDR3 reads CASSLGRGWTEAFF. Written as DNA, the CDR3 is TGTGCCAGCAGCTTAGGCCGGGGGTGGACTGAAGCTTTCTTT.

V gene TRBV28 combines with J gene TRBJ1-1; D is ambiguous. Germline CDR1 is MDHEN and CDR2 is SYDVKM. This CDR3 is built from 14 residues. Trimming cost V 2 bases and J 4 bases, with 11 bases left between them. The CDR3 spells CASSLIGSSTEAFF. The DNA for the CDR3 is TGTGCCAGCAGTTTAATAGGGAGTTCCACTGAAGCTTTCTTT. The full variable domain, with the rest looked up from reference TRBV28 and TRBJ1-1, is DVKVTQSSRYLVKRTGEKVFLECVQDMDHENMFWYRQDPGLGLRLIYFSYDVKMKEKGDIPEGYSVSREKKERFSLILESASTNQTSMYLCASSLIGSSTEAFFGQGTRLTVV.

This chain connects TRBV6-1 to TRBJ2-2; 8 positions match TRBD1. The germline gives CDR1 MNHNS, CDR2 SASEGT. There are 15 residues in the CDR3. V lost 8 bases, J lost 6 bases, and 11 bases stayed unmatched. This CDR3 reads CASGGQGRRAGELFF. The DNA of the CDR3 is TGTGCCAGCGGCGGACAGGGAAGAAGGGCCGGGGAGCTGTTTTTT.

This chain joins TRBV18 and TRBJ2-7; no clear D. CDR3 length: 14 residues. Germline V gene sequence: CDR1 KGHSH, CDR2 LQKENI. Trimming cost V 0 bases and J 2 bases, with 8 bases left between them. The CDR3 coding sequence is TGTGCCAGCTCACCACCATACCTAACCTACGAGCAGTACTTC. It yields the protein CASSPPYLTYEQYF.

This clone came up a few times. The chain employs TRBV6-1 and TRBJ2-5; 7 nucleotides align to TRBD1. The junction had 5 bases not matched to a gene; V was cut back by 5 bases and J by 5 bases. This CDR3 is 13 amino acids long. The V gene's germline CDR1 is MNHNS and CDR2 SASEGT. CDR3 in amino acids: CASSRQGRETQYF. The CDR3 nucleotides are TGTGCCAGCAGTCGACAGGGCCGGGAGACCCAGTACTTC.

The CDR3 DNA is TGTGCCAGCAGCTTAAGGAACACCCCCTACGAGCAGTACTTC. It yields the protein CASSLRNTPYEQYF. This chain uses TRBV7-2 with TRBJ2-7; no reliable D call. The V end lost 2 bases, the J end lost 2 bases, and 10 bases lay between the germline ends. Germline CDR1 is SGHTA and CDR2 is FQGNSA. This CDR3 has 14 residues.

V gene TRBV28 combines with J gene TRBJ2-7; TRBD2 is a possible D gene (6 bases). The CDR3 is 13 residues long. Trimming cost V 5 bases and J 3 bases, with 11 bases left between them. The germline V gene encodes CDR1 MDHEN and CDR2 SYDVKM. The CDR3 region is CASSRDFDYEQYF. In DNA form, the CDR3 reads TGTGCCAGCAGTCGGGACTTCGACTACGAGCAGTACTTC.

The V gene is TRBV28, the J gene TRBJ1-1; no definite D call. Trimming took off 7 bases at V and 8 bases at J, with 17 bases between the two ends. CDR1 and CDR2 (germline): MDHEN, SYDVKM. The CDR3 has 13 amino acids. The CDR3 is CASTPRLGGEAFF. The CDR3 coding sequence is TGTGCCAGCACCCCTCGCCTTGGCGGCGAAGCTTTCTTT.

The rearrangement links TRBV19 to TRBJ1-2; D might be TRBD1 (5 bases). V dropped 7 bases and J dropped 8 bases, with 17 bases sitting between them. Germline CDR1 LNHDA, CDR2 SQIVND (reference sequence). The CDR3 covers 13 residues. CDR3 nucleotide sequence: TGTGCCAGTAAGCCCCGACAGTATCACGGCTACACCTTC. Protein product: CASKPRQYHGYTF.

This clone was counted once. The chain combines TRBV7-2 with TRBJ2-3; D ambiguous. In germline, CDR1 is SGHTA, CDR2 FQGNSA. The germline V and J ends were trimmed by 4 bases and 3 bases, with 11 bases remaining between them. The CDR3 spans 14 residues. CDR3 protein: CASSSPHATDTQYF. CDR3 coding DNA: TGTGCCAGCAGCTCTCCCCACGCTACAGATACGCAGTATTTT.

The chain has TRBV6-5 and TRBJ2-3, with 8 bases matching TRBD1. After removal of 6 bases from V and 2 bases from J, the junction contained 4 bases not matched to a gene. Per the germline V gene, CDR1 is MNHEY and CDR2 is SVGAGI. The CDR3 contains 14 residues. The DNA for the CDR3 is TGTGCCAGCAGAGACAGGGGACCCACAGATACGCAGTATTTT. Protein: CASRDRGPTDTQYF.

This rearrangement joins TRBV18 to TRBJ1-1, with D unclear. Trimming shortened V by 4 bases and J by 1 base, and 7 bases separated the two germline ends. The CDR3 runs 13 residues. The germline V gene encodes CDR1 KGHSH and CDR2 LQKENI. CDR3 DNA: TGTGCCAGCTCACTGGACTGGAACACTGAAGCTTTCTTT. This sequence encodes CASSLDWNTEAFF.

The chain uses TRBV27 and TRBJ2-3, with 9 nucleotides matching TRBD2. This CDR3 is built from 16 residues. V dropped 5 bases and J dropped 3; count of bases not matched to a gene: 9. Germline V gene sequence: CDR1 MNHEY, CDR2 SMNVEV (reference sequence). In DNA, the CDR3 is TGTGCCAGCAGTCCAAGTAGCGGGAGTGGGACAGATACGCAGTATTTT. This gives the protein CASSPSSGSGTDTQYF.

The chain uses TRBV5-1 and TRBJ1-6; TRBD1 might be the D (5 bases). V was pared by 5 bases and J by 8 bases, with 17 bases between. The CDR3 loop spans 15 amino acids. Germline assignment: CDR1 SGHRS and CDR2 YFSETQ. CDR3 sequence (DNA): TGCGCCAGCAGGTCACCTCAGGGCGTCGATTCACCCCTCCACTTT. Translating gives CASRSPQGVDSPLHF.

This chain connects TRBV28 to TRBJ1-5; perhaps TRBD1 as D (5 bases). Germline lookup yields CDR1 MDHEN and CDR2 SYDVKM. V was clipped by 5 bases and J by 9 bases, with 20 bases between them. The CDR3 extends over 15 amino acids. The CDR3 here is CASSPGTDTGGPQHF. CDR3 nucleotides: TGTGCCAGCAGTCCCGGGACGGACACGGGTGGGCCCCAGCATTTT.

This sequence joins TRBV4-1 and TRBJ2-7; either TRBD1 or TRBD2 may fit D (5 bases each). Per germline, CDR1 MGHRA and CDR2 YSYEKL. This CDR3 region has 16 residues. V lost 2 bases and J 0 bases, leaving 14 bases between the germline ends. The CDR3 reads CASSQPGAGSSYEQYF. The CDR3 DNA follows: TGCGCCAGCAGCCAACCCGGGGCGGGTTCCTCCTACGAGCAGTACTTC.

The chain is built from TRBV7-2 and TRBJ1-5, with 8 bases identical to TRBD1. The CDR3 has 14 residues. V lost 2 bases and J lost 12; bases outside the gene matches: 9. Germline V gives CDR1 SGHTA, CDR2 FQGNSA. This chain's CDR3 is CASSLKGQGGGQHF. In DNA, the CDR3 is TGTGCCAGCAGCTTAAAAGGACAGGGAGGGGGCCAGCATTTT.

The rearrangement uses TRBV2 and TRBJ1-3; D unresolved. Germline assignment: CDR1 SNHLY and CDR2 FYNNEI. The CDR3 runs 18 residues. Trimming took off 1 base at V and 0 bases at J, with 16 bases between the two ends. This chain's CDR3 is CASSEVLLGLSSGNTIYF. CDR3 bases: TGTGCCAGCAGTGAAGTGCTCTTAGGCTTAAGCTCTGGAAACACCATATATTTT.

The V call is TRBV28, the J call TRBJ2-3, with a tentative D call TRBD2 (5 bases). The CDR3 length is 16 residues. Trimming took 6 bases from V and 0 from J, leaving 16 bases between them. Germline V CDR1 and CDR2: MDHEN, SYDVKM. This CDR3 is CASSPLEVTSTDTQYF. The CDR3 bases are TGTGCCAGCAGCCCCCTGGAGGTGACTAGCACAGATACGCAGTATTTT.

This sequence joins TRBV6-5 and TRBJ2-7; possibly TRBD1 for D (6 bases). Germline V lookup: CDR1 MNHEY, CDR2 SVGAGI. Trimming took off 6 bases at V and 0 bases at J, with 15 bases between the two ends. CDR3 length equals 15 residues. CDR3 nucleotides: TGTGCCAGCAGGCGGACAGTAAGGAGCTCCTACGAGCAGTACTTC. This encodes CASRRTVRSSYEQYF.

This chain uses TRBV7-2 with TRBJ2-7; TRBD1 is a possible D gene (7 bases). Per the germline V gene, CDR1 is SGHTA and CDR2 is FQGNSA. This CDR3 region has 17 residues. With 4 bases removed from V and 0 bases from J, the gap between germline ends came to 19 bases. The CDR3, as DNA: TGTGCCAGCAGCTCTTTTAGCGGACAGGCAGACTCCTACGAGCAGTACTTC. This sequence encodes CASSSFSGQADSYEQYF.

This clone was found once. V and J are TRBV7-2 and TRBJ2-2; no clear D. The CDR3 consists of 14 residues. Germline loops: CDR1 SGHTA, CDR2 FQGNSA. With 2 bases removed from V and 4 bases from J, the gap between germline ends came to 8 bases. The CDR3 nucleotides read TGTGCCAGCAGCTTATACGAGCCCACCGGGGAGCTGTTTTTT. Encoded protein: CASSLYEPTGELFF.

The V call is TRBV7-6, the J call TRBJ2-7; D is possibly TRBD2 (5 bases). V dropped 4 bases and J dropped 7 bases, with 11 bases sitting between them. CDR1 is SGHVS and CDR2 is FNYEAQ in the germline V gene. The CDR3 loop spans 12 amino acids. CDR3 nucleotide sequence: TGTGCCAGCAGCTCTGGAGGTTCTGAGCAGTACTTC. It codes for CASSSGGSEQYF.

The DNA of the CDR3 is TGTGCCATCTCGGACAGGGGGGGCACAGATACGCAGTATTTT. Protein: CAISDRGGTDTQYF. The J gene is TRBJ2-3, the V gene TRBV19, with TRBD1 matching 10 bases. Germline V gives CDR1 LNHDA, CDR2 SQIVND (reference sequence). CDR3 length: 14 residues. V shed 10 bases and J 1 base; nucleotides not matched to a gene: 5.

This chain joins TRBV27 and TRBJ1-1; D might be TRBD1 (6 bases). The CDR3 spans 16 residues. The germline CDR1 and CDR2 sequences are MNHEY and SMNVEV (reference sequence). Trimming pared 2 bases from V and 5 bases from J, leaving 18 bases between. The CDR3 DNA is TGTGCCAGCAGTTTAGGCGGCAGGGGATCATGGACTGAAGCTTTCTTT. This sequence encodes CASSLGGRGSWTEAFF.

The J gene is TRBJ2-1, the V gene TRBV6-8; D is uncertain. Germline CDR1 reads MNHGY; CDR2 reads SAAAGT. The V and J ends lost 4 bases and 0 bases respectively, with 28 bases between them. This CDR3 contains 21 residues. The CDR3 protein is CASSSPQQFVNGCSSYNEQFF. For the CDR3, the DNA is TGTGCCAGCAGTTCCCCCCAGCAGTTTGTAAACGGGTGCAGCTCCTACAATGAGCAGTTCTTC.